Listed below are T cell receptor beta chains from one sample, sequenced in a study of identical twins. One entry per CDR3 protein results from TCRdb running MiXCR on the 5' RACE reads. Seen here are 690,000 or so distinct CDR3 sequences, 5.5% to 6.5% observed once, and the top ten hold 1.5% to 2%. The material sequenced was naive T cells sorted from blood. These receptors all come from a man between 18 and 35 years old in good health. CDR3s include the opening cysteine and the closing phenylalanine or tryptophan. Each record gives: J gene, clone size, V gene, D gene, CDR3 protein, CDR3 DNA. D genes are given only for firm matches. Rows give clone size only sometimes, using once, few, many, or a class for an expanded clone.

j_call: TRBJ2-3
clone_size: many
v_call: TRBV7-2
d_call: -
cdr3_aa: CASSLKRTQYF
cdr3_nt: TGTGCCAGCAGCTTGAAGAGAACGCAGTATTTT

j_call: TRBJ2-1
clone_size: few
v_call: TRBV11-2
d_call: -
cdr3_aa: CASSFVSSSYNEQFF
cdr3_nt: TGTGCCAGCAGCTTCGTCTCGAGCTCCTACAATGAGCAGTTCTTC

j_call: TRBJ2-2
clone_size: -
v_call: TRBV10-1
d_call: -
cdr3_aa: CASSVTSRGTGELFF
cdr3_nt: TGCGCCAGCAGTGTAACTAGTAGAGGCACCGGGGAGCTGTTTTTT

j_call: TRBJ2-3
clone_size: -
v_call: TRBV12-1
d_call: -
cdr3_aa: CASSFAYCGPTSGFNTQYF
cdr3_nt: TGTGCCAGCAGCTTTGCCTATTGTGGTCCGACTAGCGGGTTTAATACGCAGTATTTT

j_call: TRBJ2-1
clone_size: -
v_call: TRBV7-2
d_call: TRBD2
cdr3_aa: CASSLPSGNYNEQFF
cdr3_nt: TGTGCCAGCAGCCTCCCTAGCGGCAACTACAATGAGCAGTTCTTC

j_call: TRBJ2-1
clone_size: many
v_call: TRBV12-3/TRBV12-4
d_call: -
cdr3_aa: CASSPDKNNEQFF
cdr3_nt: TGTGCCAGCAGCCCCGACAAGAACAATGAGCAGTTCTTC

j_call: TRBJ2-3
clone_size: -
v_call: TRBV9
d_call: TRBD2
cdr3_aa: CASSPAGDLTDTQYF
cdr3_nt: TGTGCCAGCAGCCCAGCGGGAGACCTCACAGATACGCAGTATTTT

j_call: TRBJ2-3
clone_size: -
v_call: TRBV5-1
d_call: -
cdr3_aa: CASQLETSTDTQYF
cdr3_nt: TGCGCCAGCCAATTGGAGACTAGCACAGATACGCAGTATTTT

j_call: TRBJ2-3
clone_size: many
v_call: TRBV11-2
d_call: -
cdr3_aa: CASSQSLADTQYF
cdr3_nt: TGTGCCAGCAGCCAGTCACTCGCAGATACGCAGTATTTT

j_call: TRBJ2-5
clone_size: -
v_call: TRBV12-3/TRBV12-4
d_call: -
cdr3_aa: CASRAGTVQETQCF
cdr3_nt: TGTGCCAGCAGGGCGGGGACAGTCCAAGAGACCCAGTGCTTC

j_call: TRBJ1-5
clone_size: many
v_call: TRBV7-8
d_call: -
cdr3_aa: CASSLRGGSQPQHF
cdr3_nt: TGTGCCAGCAGCTTAAGGGGAGGGTCCCAGCCCCAGCATTTT

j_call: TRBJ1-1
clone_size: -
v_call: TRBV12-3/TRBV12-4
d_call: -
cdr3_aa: CASSPREADAFF
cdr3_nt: TGTGCCAGCAGCCCCCGGGAGGCGGATGCTTTCTTT

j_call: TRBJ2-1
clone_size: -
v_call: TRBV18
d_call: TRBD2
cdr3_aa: CASSPNFAGGPDEQFF
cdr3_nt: TGTGCCAGCTCACCTAATTTTGCGGGAGGGCCGGATGAGCAGTTCTTC

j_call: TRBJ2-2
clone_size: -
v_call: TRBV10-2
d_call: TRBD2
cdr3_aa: CASKAPGLNSGELFF
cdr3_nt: TGCGCCAGCAAAGCACCGGGACTAAACTCCGGGGAGCTGTTTTTT

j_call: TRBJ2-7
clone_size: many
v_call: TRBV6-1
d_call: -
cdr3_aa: CASTSSPGGAYEQYF
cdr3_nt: TGTGCCAGCACCTCCTCCCCAGGGGGGGCCTACGAGCAGTACTTC

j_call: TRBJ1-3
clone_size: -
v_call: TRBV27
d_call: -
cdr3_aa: CASSLSWSSGNTIYF
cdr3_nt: TGTGCCAGCAGTTTATCGTGGTCCTCTGGAAACACCATATATTTT

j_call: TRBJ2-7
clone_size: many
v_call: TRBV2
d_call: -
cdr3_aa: CASSEGGSRYF
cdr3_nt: TGTGCCAGCAGTGAAGGGGGAAGCAGGTACTTC

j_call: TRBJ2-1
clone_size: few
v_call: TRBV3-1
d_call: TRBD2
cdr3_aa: CASSPMSGGVNEQFF
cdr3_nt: TGTGCCAGCAGCCCGATGTCGGGGGGGGTTAATGAGCAGTTCTTC

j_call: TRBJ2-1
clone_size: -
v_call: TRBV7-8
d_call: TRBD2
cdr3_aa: CASSFGTSGSFYNEQFF
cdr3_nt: TGTGCCAGCAGCTTCGGGACTAGCGGGAGTTTTTACAATGAGCAGTTCTTC

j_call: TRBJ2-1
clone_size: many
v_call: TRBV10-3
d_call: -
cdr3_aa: CAIEGLNNEQFF
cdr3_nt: TGTGCCATAGAGGGACTTAACAATGAGCAGTTCTTC

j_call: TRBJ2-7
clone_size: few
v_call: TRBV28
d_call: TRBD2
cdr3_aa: CASRAPGTSRYEQYF
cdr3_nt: TGTGCCAGCCGGGCGCCCGGGACTAGTCGCTACGAGCAGTACTTC

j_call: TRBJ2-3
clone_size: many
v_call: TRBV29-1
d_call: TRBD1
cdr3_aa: CSGGQGEDTQYF
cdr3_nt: TGCAGCGGGGGACAGGGGGAGGATACGCAGTATTTT

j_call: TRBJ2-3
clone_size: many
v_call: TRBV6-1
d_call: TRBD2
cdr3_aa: CASRSLAGVRTDTQYF
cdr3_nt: TGTGCCAGCAGATCACTAGCGGGAGTTCGAACAGATACGCAGTATTTT

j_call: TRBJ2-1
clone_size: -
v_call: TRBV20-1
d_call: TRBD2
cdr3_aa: CSAPAGTRVGDEQFF
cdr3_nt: TGCAGTGCCCCTGCCGGGACTAGGGTTGGGGATGAGCAGTTCTTC

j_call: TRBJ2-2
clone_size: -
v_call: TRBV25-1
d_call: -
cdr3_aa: CASSEEGRSVPGELFF
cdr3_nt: TGTGCCAGCAGTGAAGAGGGCAGGAGTGTCCCCGGGGAGCTGTTTTTT

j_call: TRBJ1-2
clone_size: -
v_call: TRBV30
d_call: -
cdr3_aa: CAWTPLGAGGYTF
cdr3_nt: TGTGCCTGGACCCCCCTGGGGGCCGGTGGCTACACCTTC

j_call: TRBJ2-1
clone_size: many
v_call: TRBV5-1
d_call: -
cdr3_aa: CASSSGPVVSEQFF
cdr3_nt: TGCGCCAGCAGCTCGGGGCCCGTCGTCTCTGAGCAGTTCTTC

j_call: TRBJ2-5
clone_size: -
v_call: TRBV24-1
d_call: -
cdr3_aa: CATSDLRTQYF
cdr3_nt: TGTGCCACCAGTGATTTAAGGACCCAGTACTTC

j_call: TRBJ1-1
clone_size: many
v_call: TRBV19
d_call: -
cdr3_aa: CASRGTEAFF
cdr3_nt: TGCGCCAGCAGAGGGACTGAAGCTTTCTTT

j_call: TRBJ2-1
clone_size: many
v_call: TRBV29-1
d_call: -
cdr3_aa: CSVNPHNEQFF
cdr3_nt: TGCAGCGTTAACCCCCACAATGAGCAGTTCTTC

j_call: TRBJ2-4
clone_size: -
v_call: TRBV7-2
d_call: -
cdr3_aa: CASSLPGLNIQYF
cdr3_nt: TGTGCCAGCAGCTTACCGGGGTTGAACATTCAGTACTTC

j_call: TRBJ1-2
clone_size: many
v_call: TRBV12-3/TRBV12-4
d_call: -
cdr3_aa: CASSDRGLPRRGYTF
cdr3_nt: TGTGCCAGCAGTGACAGAGGCCTGCCCAGACGCGGCTACACCTTC